This passage covers 18 T cell receptor beta chains from one sample sequenced in a study of cytomegalovirus exposure and HLA in healthy donors. The PCR employed 60 Vbeta primers together with 13 Jbeta primers. Sequencing was performed with immunoSEQ multiplex PCR; in TCRdb, only in-frame clones are kept and a portion is missing. The sample records around 53,000 clones, approximately 70% being singletons. Sequencing was performed on PBMCs. Receptor source: a man aged 18 to 29 in good health and CMV-seronegative.

V and J are TRBV7-2 and TRBJ2-3; 9 nucleotides match TRBD2. CDR3 length: 14 amino acids. V lost 7 bases to trimming and J lost 8 bases; unmatched junction nucleotides: 10. In germline, CDR1 is SGHTA, CDR2 FQGNSA. This CDR3 reads CASIRTSDSSTQYF. CDR3 DNA sequence: TGTGCCAGCATCCGGACTAGCGACTCCAGTACGCAGTATTTT.

J is TRBJ1-1 and V is TRBV7-2, with D unclear. The length of the CDR3 is 12 residues. The V end lost 5 bases, the J end lost 6 bases, and 10 bases lay between the germline ends. Germline V gene data show CDR1 as SGHTA and CDR2 as FQGNSA. CDR3 nucleotides: TGTGCCAGCAGCCCGCAGTTTCCTGAAGCTTTCTTT. This sequence encodes CASSPQFPEAFF.

The chain joins TRBV5-4 to TRBJ1-2, with D tentatively TRBD1 (5 bases). Trimming shortened V by 4 bases and J by 5 bases, and 9 bases separated the two germline ends. This CDR3 has 12 residues. Germline CDR1 is SGHNT and CDR2 is YYREEE (reference sequence). The CDR3 loop reads CASSARQYGYTF. CDR3 nucleotides: TGTGCCAGCAGCGCGAGACAGTATGGCTACACCTTC.

This clone has just a few counts. The V gene is TRBV2, the J gene TRBJ1-4; the match to TRBD1 covers 7 bases. The germline V gene has CDR1 SNHLY and CDR2 FYNNEI. This CDR3 comprises 14 residues. J was trimmed by 4 bases and V by 6 bases; bases with no gene match: 5. The CDR3 protein is CASSSQGINEKLFF. The CDR3 DNA reads as TGTGCCAGCAGCTCACAGGGGATTAATGAAAAACTGTTTTTT. The variable domain in full, with the rest retrieved from reference TRBV2 and TRBJ1-4, is EPEVTQTPSHQVTQMGQEVILRCVPISNHLYFYWYRQILGQKVEFLVSFYNNEISEKSEIFDDQFSVERPDGSNFTLKIRSTKLEDSAMYFCASSSQGINEKLFFGSGTQLSVL.

The chain joins TRBV30 to TRBJ1-5, with TRBD1 identical over 8 bases. The CDR3 is made up of 14 amino acids. V trimming: 4 bases; J trimming: 7 bases; junction bases outside the gene matches: 9. The germline V gene has CDR1 GTSNPN and CDR2 SVGIG (reference sequence). Here the CDR3 reads CAWTGTGGGQPQHF. CDR3 nucleotide sequence: TGTGCCTGGACTGGCACAGGGGGAGGACAGCCCCAGCATTTT.

The chain is built from TRBV9 and TRBJ1-1, with 8 bases aligning to TRBD1. The CDR3 runs to 15 residues. Germline CDR1 reads SGDLS; CDR2 reads YYNGEE. V trimming: 3 bases; J trimming: 2 bases; junction bases outside the gene matches: 6. This chain's CDR3 is CASSEAGGFNTEAFF. CDR3 DNA sequence: TGTGCCAGCAGCGAAGCAGGGGGCTTTAACACTGAAGCTTTCTTT.

The count of this clone is one. A junction end diverges from the germline sequence, so it may reflect a read error. This rearrangement joins TRBV9 to TRBJ2-7, with a tentative D call TRBD2 (6 bases). This CDR3 has 14 residues. The germline CDR1 and CDR2 sequences are SGDLS and YYNGEE. The CDR3 bases are TGTGCCAGCACCGTCGGTGGGGGGTCCTCCGAGCAGTACTTC. It translates to CASTVGGGSSEQYF.

V is TRBV6-6 and J is TRBJ2-7; 10 bases are shared with TRBD2. In germline, CDR1 is MNHNY, CDR2 SVGAGI (reference sequence). The J segment lost 0 bases and the V segment lost 6 bases, leaving 5 bases of the junction unmatched. CDR3 length: 15 residues. The CDR3, as DNA: TGTGCCAGCAGGGAGACTAGCGGGCACTCCTACGAGCAGTACTTC. It codes for CASRETSGHSYEQYF.

V usage is TRBV29-1 and J usage is TRBJ2-3, with 16 nucleotides matching TRBD2. The CDR3 is 18 residues long. V dropped 8 bases and J dropped 1; count of bases not matched to a gene: 12. From germline, CDR1 is SQVTM and CDR2 ANQGSEA. CDR3 bases: TGCAGCACCCTCGGGGGACTAGCGGGAGGGTCTCGCACAGATACGCAGTATTTT. Residues: CSTLGGLAGGSRTDTQYF.

The CDR3 loop is CASSHFSGRGETQYF. The CDR3 nucleotides read TGTGCCAGCAGCCATTTTAGCGGGAGAGGAGAGACCCAGTACTTC. This rearrangement joins TRBV14 to TRBJ2-5; 9 bases agree with TRBD2. The trim removed 3 bases at V and 4 bases at J, leaving 6 bases unmatched. Germline lookup yields CDR1 SGHDN and CDR2 FVKESK. The CDR3 is made up of 15 amino acids.

This clone was detected only a few times. This specimen includes other DNA sequences encoding the same CDR3. The chain uses TRBV4-3 and TRBJ1-4; D remains unclear. The V gene lost 1 base and the J gene lost 8 bases, with 5 bases spanning the gap. CDR3 length: 12 residues. Germline V gives CDR1 LGHNA, CDR2 YSLEER. Here the CDR3 reads CASSQGGEKLFF. For the CDR3, the DNA is TGCGCCAGCAGCCAAGGCGGAGAAAAACTGTTTTTT.

This clone was seen once. J is TRBJ1-5 and V is TRBV28; tentatively, D is TRBD1 (6 bases). Germline CDR1 reads MDHEN; CDR2 reads SYDVKM. CDR3 length: 15 amino acids. The germline V and J ends were trimmed by 6 bases and 4 bases, with 16 bases remaining between them. The CDR3 spells CASRYLRGLNQPQHF. The CDR3 DNA sequence: TGTGCCAGCAGGTACCTCAGGGGTCTAAATCAGCCCCAGCATTTT. The complete variable domain, with remaining parts taken from reference TRBV28 and TRBJ1-5, reads DVKVTQSSRYLVKRTGEKVFLECVQDMDHENMFWYRQDPGLGLRLIYFSYDVKMKEKGDIPEGYSVSREKKERFSLILESASTNQTSMYLCASRYLRGLNQPQHFGDGTRLSIL.

The V gene is TRBV6-1, the J gene TRBJ1-2; maybe TRBD1 (5 bases). Trimming shortened V by 10 bases and J by 5 bases, and 14 bases separated the two germline ends. This CDR3 contains 12 residues. The germline V gene has CDR1 MNHNS and CDR2 SASEGT. The CDR3, as DNA: TGTGCCACCGCTTTTGGACATTATGGCTACACCTTC. Translation: CATAFGHYGYTF.

This clone was observed a handful of times. The chain carries TRBV7-2 and TRBJ1-4; TRBD1 matches at 8 bases. The CDR3 has 14 amino acids. Germline V gene sequence: CDR1 SGHTA, CDR2 FQGNSA. V was pared by 6 bases and J by 8 bases, with 8 bases of the junction left unmatched. This CDR3 reads CASSSGAGGEKLFF. CDR3 DNA: TGTGCCAGCAGTTCAGGGGCAGGGGGCGAAAAACTGTTTTTT. Full variable domain (remainder filled in from reference TRBV7-2 and TRBJ1-4): GAGVSQSPSNKVTEKGKDVELRCDPISGHTALYWYRQSLGQGLEFLIYFQGNSAPDKSGLPSDRFSAERTGGSVSTLTIQRTQQEDSAVYLCASSSGAGGEKLFFGSGTQLSVL.

Regarding this clone: Additional DNA sequences in this sample encode the identical CDR3. The J gene is TRBJ2-5, the V gene TRBV29-1; weak D call: TRBD2 (7 bases). The CDR3 totals 13 residues. V lost 6 bases and J 5 bases, leaving 16 bases between the germline ends. Germline-derived CDR1 and CDR2 are SQVTM and ANQGSEA. CDR3 sequence (DNA): TGCAGCGTAGACACGGGGGGCGGCGAGACCCAGTACTTC. It yields the protein CSVDTGGGETQYF.

This chain joins TRBV27 and TRBJ1-4; D remains unclear. The CDR3 extends over 12 amino acids. Deletions cut 7 bases from V and 7 bases from J, with 10 bases between. Germline V gene lookup returns CDR1 MNHEY and CDR2 SMNVEV (reference sequence). The CDR3 region has the DNA TGTGCCAGCATCCTCCACTTTGAAAAACTGTTTTTT. Amino acids: CASILHFEKLFF.

The chain couples TRBV2 to TRBJ2-5; a possible D gene is TRBD2 (6 bases). Germline V gives CDR1 SNHLY, CDR2 FYNNEI. V dropped 4 bases and J dropped 2 bases, with 14 bases sitting between them. The CDR3 consists of 15 residues. The CDR3 nucleotides read TGTGCCAGCAGTGCGCTCGGGACTTTTCAAGAGACCCAGTACTTC. Translated: CASSALGTFQETQYF.

The chain uses TRBV5-1 and TRBJ2-7, with TRBD2 matching 7 bases. Trimming at V came to 0 bases and at J to 4 bases, leaving 4 bases not matched to a gene. CDR1 is SGHRS, CDR2 YFSETQ, per germline. CDR3 length equals 14 residues. CDR3 residues: CASSLESGTYEQYF. The CDR3 DNA follows: TGCGCCAGCAGCTTGGAAAGCGGGACGTACGAGCAGTACTTC.